This T cell receptor (beta chain) is drawn from a study of T cell responses to AZD1222 COVID-19 vaccine. Profiled with immunoSEQ multiplex PCR; TCRdb holds only in-frame clones, not every one. The table records under 80,000 clones, 70% to 90% of them present only once. The specimen was peripheral blood, collected 28 days after the second AZD1222 dose. The receptor comes from an adult who received the AZD1222 COVID-19 vaccine.

The CDR3 loop is CASSYSGSTYGYTF. In nucleotides, the CDR3 is TGTGCCAGCAGTTACTCCGGCAGTACCTATGGCTACACCTTC. The rearrangement joins TRBV6-5 to TRBJ1-2, with D hard to call. The CDR3 extends over 14 amino acids. The V end lost 0 bases, the J end lost 4 bases, and 9 bases lay between the germline ends. Germline V gene lookup returns CDR1 MNHEY and CDR2 SVGAGI.